Listed below are T cell receptor beta chains from one sample, sequenced in a study of blood T cell repertoires in COVID-19. Clones were read by immunoSEQ multiplex PCR, and TCRdb kept only the in-frame ones, dropping some. The repertoire holds 84,000 or so clones, with 80% as singletons. The sequencing input was peripheral blood. The receptors stem from an elderly woman with acute or convalescent COVID-19. Each CDR3 is given with its conserved first and last residue. The D gene is left open where the match is weak. Where a row states a size, it is once, few, many or the class of an expanded clone; other rows omit it.

d_call	clone_size	j_call	v_call	cdr3_nt	cdr3_aa
NA	NA	TRBJ2-7	TRBV6-1	TGTGCCAGCAGTTTCGCCAGAGGCGAGCAGTACTTC	CASSFARGEQYF
TRBD1	NA	TRBJ2-2	TRBV5-4	TGTGCCAGCAGCCGAAAGGACAGGGACACCGGGGAGCTGTTTTTT	CASSRKDRDTGELFF
TRBD2	once	TRBJ2-1	TRBV24-1	TGTGCCACCAGTGATTTAGCGGGGGGCAATGAGCAGTTCTTC	CATSDLAGGNEQFF
NA	NA	TRBJ2-5	TRBV9	TGTGCCAGCAGCCCCAGGGCCCGGGAGAGGGAGACCCAGTACTTC	CASSPRARERETQYF
NA	NA	TRBJ2-7	TRBV9	TGTGCCACCCCTTCAGGGAAGGAAGACGAGCAGTACTTC	CATPSGKEDEQYF
TRBD2	NA	TRBJ2-5	TRBV6-5	TGTGCCAGCAGTTACTCTGGGACTAGCGGGAGGGAGACCCAGTACTTC	CASSYSGTSGRETQYF
TRBD1	NA	TRBJ1-4	TRBV19	TGTGCCAGTAGCCCCACAGGGGCAGGTCGAGAAAAACTGTTTTTT	CASSPTGAGREKLFF
NA	NA	TRBJ1-3	TRBV19	TGTGCCAGTAGTCCAGACAGGACAGTTTCTGGAAACACCATATATTTT	CASSPDRTVSGNTIYF
NA	NA	TRBJ2-5	TRBV3-1/TRBV3-2	TGTGCCAGCAGCCAAGGTGAGCCGTACCAAGAGACCCAGTACTTC	CASSQGEPYQETQYF
TRBD2	NA	TRBJ2-1	TRBV5-1	TGCGCCAGCAGCTGGGCGGGAGTTTCCTACAATGAGCAGTTCTTC	CASSWAGVSYNEQFF
NA	NA	TRBJ2-5	TRBV3-1/TRBV3-2	TGTGCCAGCGCCGACCGACCAGGGTACGAGACCCAGTACTTC	CASADRPGYETQYF
TRBD1	NA	TRBJ2-2	TRBV24-1	TGTGCTACAGGGGGCCCCTCGAACACCGGGGAGCTGTTTTTT	CATGGPSNTGELFF
NA	once	TRBJ1-6	TRBV5-1	TGCGCCAGCAGCCGGGGGGACCCGTCCTATAATTCACCCCTCCACTTT	CASSRGDPSYNSPLHF
NA	NA	TRBJ2-1	TRBV7-2	TGTGCCAGCAGCTTATCGGGGGTCTCCTACAATGAGCAGTTCTTC	CASSLSGVSYNEQFF
NA	NA	TRBJ1-2	TRBV15	TGTGCCACCAGCAGAGATAGGGGAGGCTTAGGATCTAACTATGGCTACACCTTC	CATSRDRGGLGSNYGYTF
NA	NA	TRBJ2-1	TRBV5-6	TGTGCCAGCAGCTTGGTTGATCTTAGCTCCTACAATGAGCAGTTCTTC	CASSLVDLSSYNEQFF
TRBD1	NA	TRBJ1-4	TRBV18	TGTGCCACCGGACAGGGACAGAATGAAAAACTGTTTTTT	CATGQGQNEKLFF
TRBD2	once	TRBJ2-2	TRBV30	TGTGCCTGGAGTACACTAGCGGGAGAATTCGGGGAGCTGTTTTTT	CAWSTLAGEFGELFF
NA	NA	TRBJ1-5	TRBV2	TGTGCCAGCAGTGAATTGGGTATACAGCAGCCCCAGCATTTT	CASSELGIQQPQHF
NA	NA	TRBJ1-5	TRBV2	TGTGCCAGCAGTGTTTGGGGCCCGTCTGGCAATCAGCCCCAGCATTTT	CASSVWGPSGNQPQHF
NA	NA	TRBJ2-7	TRBV2	TGTGCCAGCAGTGGTGAGCGCGAGCAGTACTTC	CASSGEREQYF
TRBD1	NA	TRBJ2-2	TRBV5-1	TGCGCCAGCAGCTTACGACAGGGGGACACCGGGGAGCTGTTTTTT	CASSLRQGDTGELFF
TRBD1	NA	TRBJ1-1	TRBV7-9	TGTGCCAGCAGCACTCGACAGGGGAACACTGAAGCTTTCTTT	CASSTRQGNTEAFF
TRBD2	few	TRBJ2-1	TRBV3-1/TRBV3-2	TGTGCCAGCAGCCAAGGGACTAGCGATGAGCAGTTCTTC	CASSQGTSDEQFF
NA	NA	TRBJ1-2	TRBV7-2	TGTGCCAGCAGCCAACGGGACAAAGGCTATGGCTACACCTTC	CASSQRDKGYGYTF
NA	few	TRBJ2-7	TRBV19	TGTGCCAGTGGGAGGGGGAGCGACTACGAGCAGTACTTC	CASGRGSDYEQYF
TRBD2	NA	TRBJ2-1	TRBV5-1	TGCGCCAGCAGCTTGTCACTAGCGGGAGGGTTCAATGAGCAGTTCTTC	CASSLSLAGGFNEQFF
NA	NA	TRBJ2-1	TRBV9	TGTGCCAGCAGCGTAGGTGGAGCCGAGAATGAGCAGTTCTTC	CASSVGGAENEQFF
TRBD2	NA	TRBJ2-3	TRBV5-1	TGCGCCAGCAGCCTTAGCGGGGGGGTTACAGATACGCAGTATTTT	CASSLSGGVTDTQYF
TRBD1	NA	TRBJ1-1	TRBV6-5	TGTGCCAGCAGCCGGGGACAGGGTGGGACTGAAGCTTTCTTT	CASSRGQGGTEAFF
TRBD2	NA	TRBJ2-1	TRBV7-9	TGTGCCAGCAGCCCCGCGGGAGCGGGGGGGCTCAATGAGCAGTTCTTC	CASSPAGAGGLNEQFF
NA	NA	TRBJ1-2	TRBV2	TGTGCCAGCACCCGGGACTCAAACTATGGCTACACCTTC	CASTRDSNYGYTF
NA	NA	TRBJ2-7	TRBV7-2	TGTGCCAGCAGTCTTGAGGACTCGATGCAGTACTTC	CASSLEDSMQYF
NA	few	TRBJ1-1	TRBV19	TGTGCCAGTAGTATGAGACAGCGGAACACTGAAGCTTTCTTT	CASSMRQRNTEAFF
NA	NA	TRBJ2-2	TRBV25-1	TGTGCCAGCAGTGTTGGGCACACTCTTTACACCGGGGAGCTGTTTTTT	CASSVGHTLYTGELFF
TRBD2	few	TRBJ2-1	TRBV19	TGTGCCAGTAGTATTTGGCTAGCGGCCTACAATGAGCAGTTCTTC	CASSIWLAAYNEQFF
TRBD1	NA	TRBJ2-1	TRBV6-5	TGTGCCAGCACCGATGGGACAGGGTCCTACAATGAGCAGTTCTTC	CASTDGTGSYNEQFF
TRBD2	NA	TRBJ2-3	TRBV19	TGTGCCAGTAGTATAGGTCGGGGGGGCCCCGCAGATACGCAGTATTTT	CASSIGRGGPADTQYF
NA	NA	TRBJ2-7	TRBV2	TGTGCCAGCAGGGGGAGGAGCTACGAGCAGTACTTC	CASRGRSYEQYF
NA	NA	TRBJ2-7	TRBV2	TGTGCCAGCCACGAGTCGACAGGCTCCTACGAGCAGTACTTC	CASHESTGSYEQYF
NA	NA	TRBJ1-1	TRBV6-5	TGTGCCAGCAGTTACTCCGGGGTCAGGAACACTGAAGCTTTCTTT	CASSYSGVRNTEAFF
TRBD1	NA	TRBJ2-1	TRBV4-1	TGCGCCAGCAGCCAAACACAGGGGGAGTACAATGAGCAGTTCTTC	CASSQTQGEYNEQFF
NA	NA	TRBJ1-2	TRBV6-1	TGTGCCAGCAGTGAAAGCCTCAACTATGGCTACACCTTC	CASSESLNYGYTF
TRBD1	NA	TRBJ1-5	TRBV9	TGTGCCAGCAGCGATAGGGACAGAGATCAGCCCCAGCATTTT	CASSDRDRDQPQHF
TRBD1	few	TRBJ1-3	TRBV5-1	TGCGCCAGCCACAGGGGCGGGTTGAGCTCTGGAAACACCATATATTTT	CASHRGGLSSGNTIYF
TRBD1	NA	TRBJ1-2	TRBV2	TGTGCCAGCAGTGAGGAGGGACAGGGGATGAGTGGCTACACCTTC	CASSEEGQGMSGYTF
TRBD1	NA	TRBJ2-1	TRBV7-9	TGTGCCAGCAGCCAAGGACAGGGGGCGTACAATGAGCAGTTCTTC	CASSQGQGAYNEQFF
NA	NA	TRBJ2-5	TRBV7-9	TGTGCCAGTACCAGGACTCCTCAAGAGACCCAGTACTTC	CASTRTPQETQYF
TRBD1	NA	TRBJ1-6	TRBV9	TGTGCCAGCAGCTCCGCGACAGGGGGCTCCTATAATTCACCCCTCCACTTT	CASSSATGGSYNSPLHF
TRBD2	once	TRBJ2-7	TRBV7-3	TGTGCCAGCAGCGCGGGGGGAGAGCAGTACTTC	CASSAGGEQYF
TRBD2	NA	TRBJ2-7	TRBV5-6	TGTGCCAGCAGCTTCGGACTAGCGGGGCATCTCTACGAGCAGTACTTC	CASSFGLAGHLYEQYF
NA	NA	TRBJ1-1	TRBV10-3	TGTGCCATCAGTGGGCAGGGAGAAGCTTTCTTT	CAISGQGEAFF
NA	NA	TRBJ1-2	TRBV7-2	TGTGCCAGCAGTCGGCAGGGGATGGGGGGCTACACCTTC	CASSRQGMGGYTF